This T cell receptor (beta chain) was identified during a study of Graves' ophthalmopathy and Graves' hyperthyroidism. Study-level points and caveats: Most expanded thyroid clonotypes above 0.001 frequency also appeared in blood.

Amplification of the TCR beta CDR3 regions used RNA transcripts (as template). After a first-round RT-PCR with HTBI primers, a second-round multiplex PCR was run. TCRdb recomputed calls from the multiplex PCR reads with MiXCR, one row per CDR3 protein. Of 560,000 or so distinct CDR3 sequences in the sample, less than 45% are singletons; the top ten hold about 4.1%. V gave up 3 bases and J gave up 8 bases, with 13 bases separating them. The CDR3 spans 13 residues. Details on this clonotype: What it binds is not known.

This receptor was obtained from an adult man with Graves' hyperthyroidism. The source material was peripheral blood or thyroid tissue (not recorded which). V gene TRBV12-3 or TRBV12-4 combines with J gene TRBJ1-2, with a weak D call TRBD1 (6 bases). CDR3 sequence: CASSLWGAEGYTF. The DNA of the CDR3 is TGTGCCAGCAGTTTGTGGGGGGCTGAAGGCTACACCTTC.